This T cell receptor beta chain originates from a study of T cell repertoires in cytomegalovirus infection (dated by TCRdb to between 2018 and 2020). Describing the broader study: Donor HLA type was relevant to the analysis, because carriage of CMV infection together with the matching HLA type was indicated by public TCR beta signatures. Beyond this particular receptor, the publication reports: The ex vivo response was dominated by HLA-C-restricted CMV-specific TCR beta clonotypes, which also provided the single most frequent clonotype in two of eight donors. Cumulative frequency of public TCR beta family members discriminated carriers of CMV infection plus the relevant HLA type in this cohort and an independent 352-donor cohort.

V was cut back by 6 bases and J by 7 bases, leaving a gap of 12 bases between them. The germline V gene provides CDR1 MNHEY and CDR2 SVGEGT. Spanning cysteine to phenylalanine, the CDR3 consists of 13 amino acids. Kept here is only the CDR3 DNA, which spans 39 bases and is read in frame from base 1. Sequencing instrument: Illumina HiSeq 1500. TCRdb reprocessing: public reads trimmed at Q25 with fastp, clones called with MiXCR, in-frame beta chains kept. Rows matching on CDR3 protein sequence are summarized as one entry with the most common DNA and genes. The sample table contains some 220,000 distinct CDR3 sequences; only one count was recorded for roughly 12% of them. The ten biggest clones cover 1.5% to 2% of the sample. This clonotype was recorded a few times. The antigen this receptor binds is unknown. One base away there is no much larger clone; base qualities are not given.

The specimen sequenced was PBMCs. Recombination linked TRBV6-2 or TRBV6-3 to TRBJ2-2; the D gene is unclear. The source is a human donor in good health (CMV status not recorded). Some clones in this sample may be carry-over from other donors' samples. The DNA sequence is TGTGCCAGCAGCCCAAGGGCAAACGGGGAGCTGTTTTTT. Its amino acids are CASSPRANGELFF.